The sequence of this T cell receptor beta chain was determined in a study of T-cell memory formation after mild COVID-19. Study summary: There were largely donor-specific TCR clusters.

A single record per CDR3 protein comes from TCRdb applying MiXCR to the 5' RACE reads. The sample records around 530,000 distinct CDR3 sequences, about 22% being singletons. Germline V CDR1 and CDR2: MGHRA, YSYEKL. The CDR3 spans 16 residues. V gave up 3 bases and J gave up 0 bases, with 14 bases separating them. This chain uses TRBV4-1 with TRBJ1-1; D may be TRBD1 (5 bases). Sequencing input: PBMCs or a T cell subset sorted from them (not recorded which). The origin of this receptor is an adult woman who had mild COVID-19 (a few samples of this study predate the infection). Cell type and time point are not known. The CDR3 is CASSQFSGRLNTEAFF. The CDR3 DNA sequence: TGCGCCAGCAGCCAGTTTTCGGGACGTTTGAACACTGAAGCTTTCTTT.